Described below is a single TCR beta chain sequence and its context. Looked up from germline, CDR1 is SGHRS and CDR2 is YFSETQ. The CDR3 has 16 amino acids. The V end was cut by 0 bases, the J end by 0 bases, with 11 bases between. This entry is derived from a study of siplizumab effects on memory and regulatory T cells. Using immunoSEQ multiplex PCR, the repertoire was profiled, and TCRdb retains in-frame clones only, with some absent. The table includes approximately 110,000 clones, about 92% detected once. The sequenced material came from Tregs sorted from blood. V usage is TRBV5-1 and J usage is TRBJ2-3; tentatively, D is TRBD1 or TRBD2 (6 bases each). This sequence was found in a human donor in good health. The CDR3 sequence is CASSLGYGGSTDTQYF. The CDR3 nucleotides are TGCGCCAGCAGCTTGGGTTACGGGGGCAGCACAGATACGCAGTATTTT.